One sample yielded the 10 T cell receptor beta chains listed below, sequenced in a study of metastatic and nonmetastatic thyroid tumors. Using MiXCR, TCRdb reanalyzed the PCR reads. This repertoire shows 15,000 to 20,000 clones, around 13% found once; its top ten account for 25% to 30%. No treatment had been given to any patient before thyroid surgery. The material sequenced was blood. The receptors were sampled from a female donor with papillary thyroid cancer or a benign thyroid nodule (not recorded which). Some clones in this sample may be carry-over from other donors' samples.

This clone was observed at least ten times. As DNA, the CDR3 is TGTGCCAGTAGTGGAAAATACAGGGCAATGGGAGACTCTGGAAACACCATATATTTT. Translating gives CASSGKYRAMGDSGNTIYF. The chain has TRBV19 and TRBJ1-3, with D possibly TRBD1 on 6 matching bases. V lost 5 bases and J lost 0, with 23 bases in between. Germline V gives CDR1 LNHDA, CDR2 SQIVND (reference sequence). CDR3 length: 19 residues.

Ten or more counts support this clone. V gene TRBV13 combines with J gene TRBJ2-1; no reliable D call. V shed 0 bases and J shed 6 bases, with 0 bases lying between them. CDR1 and CDR2 (germline): PRHDT, FYEKMQ (reference sequence). The CDR3 runs 11 residues. CDR3 amino acids: CASSLGNEQFF. The CDR3, as DNA: TGTGCCAGCAGCTTAGGCAATGAGCAGTTCTTC.

By sample fraction, this clone is medium-sized. The V gene is TRBV27, the J gene TRBJ1-1; a weak D match, TRBD1 (5 bases). V lost 3 bases and J 3 bases, leaving 17 bases between the germline ends. The CDR3 contains 16 residues. Per the germline V gene, CDR1 is MNHEY and CDR2 is SMNVEV (reference sequence). The CDR3 is CASSFRGTRGDTEAFF. The DNA for the CDR3 is TGTGCCAGCAGTTTCCGGGGGACGCGGGGCGACACTGAAGCTTTCTTT.

This clone was detected only a few times. It is likely a read error, because the conserved phenylalanine at the end of the CDR3 is missing. CDR3 amino acids: CARSLQGQLYEQYC. As DNA, the CDR3 is TGTGCCAGAAGTTTACAGGGACAGCTCTACGAGCAGTACTGC. V gene TRBV28 combines with J gene TRBJ2-7; 7 nucleotides align to TRBD1. This CDR3 region has 14 residues. Germline-derived CDR1 and CDR2 are MDHEN and SYDVKM.

This clone appeared many times. The rearrangement uses TRBV10-3 and TRBJ2-2; D is ambiguous. The V end was cut by 4 bases, the J end by 5 bases, with 14 bases between. Germline values: CDR1 ENHRY, CDR2 SYGVKD. There are 15 residues in the CDR3. The CDR3 reads CAISARQSSTGELFF. In DNA form, the CDR3 reads TGTGCCATCAGTGCACGCCAGAGTTCGACCGGGGAGCTGTTTTTT.

This clone was observed many times. This chain connects TRBV19 to TRBJ2-7; D might be TRBD1 or TRBD2, each matching 5 bases. CDR3 size: 16 residues. Germline assignment: CDR1 LNHDA and CDR2 SQIVND (reference sequence). The V end lost 2 bases, the J end lost 1 base, and 15 bases lay between the germline ends. This CDR3 is CASSIIPGTDSYEQYF. The CDR3 DNA reads as TGTGCCAGTAGTATAATTCCCGGGACGGATTCCTACGAGCAGTACTTC.

This sequence joins TRBV7-2 and TRBJ1-5; D not certain. The V and J ends lost 1 base and 4 bases respectively, with 11 bases between them. This CDR3 has 15 amino acids. The V gene's germline CDR1 is SGHTA and CDR2 FQGNSA. CDR3 region: CASSLVGYGNQPQHF. CDR3 bases: TGTGCCAGCAGCTTAGTGGGGTATGGAAATCAGCCCCAGCATTTT.

The rearrangement uses TRBV6-1 and TRBJ1-3; D remains ambiguous. Germline V gives CDR1 MNHNS, CDR2 SASEGT. Trimming removed 10 bases from V and 4 bases from J, with 17 bases in between. The CDR3 has 14 amino acids. The CDR3: CATGGDADGNTIYF. For the CDR3, the DNA is TGTGCCACAGGCGGAGATGCAGACGGAAACACCATATATTTT.

Ten or more counts support this clone. The rearrangement links TRBV5-1 to TRBJ1-3; D possibly corresponds to TRBD1 (5 bases). The length of the CDR3 is 16 residues. V lost 0 bases and J lost 1, with 11 bases in between. CDR1 and CDR2 from the germline V gene are SGHRS and YFSETQ. This CDR3 reads CASSLEVRGSGNTIYF. As DNA, the CDR3 is TGCGCCAGCAGCTTGGAGGTTCGGGGGTCTGGAAACACCATATATTTT.

This clone was counted a few times. Being one base from a much bigger clone, this may be a read error. The chain couples TRBV28 to TRBJ1-1, with D perhaps matching TRBD1 (5 bases). The CDR3 runs 11 residues. Trimming stripped 6 bases from V and 9 bases from J, with 11 bases between. Germline CDR1 is MDHEN and CDR2 is SYDVKM. CDR3 amino acids: CASRSEGQAFF. The CDR3 region has the DNA TGTGCCAGCAGAAGCGAGGGGCAAGCTTTCTTT.